This T cell receptor beta chain was documented in a study of T-cell reconstitution after alpha-beta-depleted transplantation in children. General study points: Reported findings indicate that, about two months after transplant, alpha-beta T cells came from several hundred expanded clones, which were derived from non-depleted graft cells. By one year post-transplant, T-cell counts and diversity largely arose from T cells that were newly produced.

CDR3 length: 14 residues. Trimming left V 0 bases short and J 8 bases short, with 11 bases between. Per the germline V gene, CDR1 is ENHRY and CDR2 is SYGVKD. This clonotype was picked up many times. The antigen remains undetermined. The authors prepared the TCRbeta library with unique molecular identifiers. TCRdb reprocessed the PCR reads via MiXCR and lists one record per CDR3 protein. This sample has hundreds of thousands of distinct CDR3 sequences; under 20% occur once, and the top ten carry 40% to 50%. This chain links TRBV10-3 with TRBJ2-4, with D hard to call. The sequence was obtained from a male patient aged 2-10 years who had a stem cell transplant for acute lymphoblastic leukemia, so the T cells may come from the graft donor. Sample: PBMCs, mostly from graft donor cells, taken 360 days after TCRalphabeta/CD19-depleted stem cell transplant. CDR3 coding DNA: TGTGCCATCAGTGAGTCGGTAGCCCCGGACATTCAGTACTTC. It codes for CAISESVAPDIQYF.